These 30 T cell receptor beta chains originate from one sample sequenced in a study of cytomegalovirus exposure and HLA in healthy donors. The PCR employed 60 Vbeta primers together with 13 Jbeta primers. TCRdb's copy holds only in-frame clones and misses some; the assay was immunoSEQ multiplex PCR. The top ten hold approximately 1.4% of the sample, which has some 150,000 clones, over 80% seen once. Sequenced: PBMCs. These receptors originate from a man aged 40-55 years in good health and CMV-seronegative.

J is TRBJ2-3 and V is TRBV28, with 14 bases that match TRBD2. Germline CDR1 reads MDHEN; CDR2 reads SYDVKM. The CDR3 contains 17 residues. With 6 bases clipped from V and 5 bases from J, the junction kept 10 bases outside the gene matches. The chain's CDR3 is CASSLSRLAGGRDTQYF. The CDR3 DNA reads TGTGCCAGCAGCTTGAGCAGACTAGCGGGGGGGAGAGATACGCAGTATTTT.

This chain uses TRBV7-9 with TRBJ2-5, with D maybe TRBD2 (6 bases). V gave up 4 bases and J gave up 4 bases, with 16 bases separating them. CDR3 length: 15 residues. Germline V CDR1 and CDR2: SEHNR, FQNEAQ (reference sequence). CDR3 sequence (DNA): TGTGCCAGCAGCTCCAGGGAAGCGGAGGGAGAGACCCAGTACTTC. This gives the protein CASSSREAEGETQYF. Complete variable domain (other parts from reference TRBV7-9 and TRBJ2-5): DTGVSQNPRHKITKRGQNVTFRCDPISEHNRLYWYRQTLGQGPEFLTYFQNEAQLEKSRLLSDRFSAERPKGSFSTLEIQRTEQGDSAMYLCASSSREAEGETQYFGPGTRLLVL.

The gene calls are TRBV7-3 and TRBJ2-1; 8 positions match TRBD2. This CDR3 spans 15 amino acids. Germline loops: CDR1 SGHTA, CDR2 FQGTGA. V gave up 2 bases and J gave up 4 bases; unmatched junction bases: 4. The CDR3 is CASSLQGTSYNEQFF. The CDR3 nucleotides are TGTGCCAGCAGCTTACAAGGGACTAGTTACAATGAGCAGTTCTTC.

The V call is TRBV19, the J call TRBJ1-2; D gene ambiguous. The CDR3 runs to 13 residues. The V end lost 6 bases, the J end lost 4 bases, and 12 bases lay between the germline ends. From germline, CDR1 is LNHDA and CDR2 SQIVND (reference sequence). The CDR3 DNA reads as TGTGCCAGTAGGGGAGAATTCTTCTATGGCTACACCTTC. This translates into CASRGEFFYGYTF.

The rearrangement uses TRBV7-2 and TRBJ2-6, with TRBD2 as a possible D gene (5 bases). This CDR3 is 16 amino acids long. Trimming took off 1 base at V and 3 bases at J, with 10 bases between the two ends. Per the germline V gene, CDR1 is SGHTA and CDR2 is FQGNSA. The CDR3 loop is CASSLVGVGGANVLTF. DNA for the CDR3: TGTGCCAGCAGCTTAGTCGGGGTCGGTGGGGCCAACGTCCTGACTTTC.

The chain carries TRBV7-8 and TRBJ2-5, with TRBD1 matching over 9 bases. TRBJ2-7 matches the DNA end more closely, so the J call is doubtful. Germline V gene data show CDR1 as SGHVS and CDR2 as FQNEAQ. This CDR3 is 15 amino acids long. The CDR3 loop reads CASSLGDRVSYEQYF. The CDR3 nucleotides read TGTGCCAGCAGCTTAGGGGACAGGGTGTCCTACGAGCAGTACTTC.

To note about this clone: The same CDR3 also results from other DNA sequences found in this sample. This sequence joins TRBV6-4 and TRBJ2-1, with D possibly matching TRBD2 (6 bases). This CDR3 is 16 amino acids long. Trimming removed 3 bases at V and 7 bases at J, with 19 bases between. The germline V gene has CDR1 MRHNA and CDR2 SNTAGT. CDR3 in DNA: TGTGCCAGCAGTGAGCAGCCAGCCCTAGCGAGTAATGAGCAGTTCTTC. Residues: CASSEQPALASNEQFF.

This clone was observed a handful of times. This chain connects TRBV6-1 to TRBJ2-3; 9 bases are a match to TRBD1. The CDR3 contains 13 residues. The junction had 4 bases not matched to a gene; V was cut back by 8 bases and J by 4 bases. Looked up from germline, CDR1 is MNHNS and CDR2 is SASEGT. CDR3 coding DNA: TGTGCCAGCCCGGGACAGGGCCCAGATACGCAGTATTTT. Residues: CASPGQGPDTQYF.

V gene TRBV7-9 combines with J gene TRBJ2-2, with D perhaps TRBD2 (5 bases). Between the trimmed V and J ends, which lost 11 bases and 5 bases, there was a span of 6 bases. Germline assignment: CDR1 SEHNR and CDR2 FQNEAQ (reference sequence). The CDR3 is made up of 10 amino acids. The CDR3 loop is CAGETGELFF. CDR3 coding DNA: TGTGCCGGGGAGACCGGGGAGCTGTTTTTT.

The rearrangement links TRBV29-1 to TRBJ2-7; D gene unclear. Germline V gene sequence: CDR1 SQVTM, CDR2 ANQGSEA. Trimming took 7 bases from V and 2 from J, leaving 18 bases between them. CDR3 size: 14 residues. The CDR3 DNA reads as TGCAGCGCCCAGTACCAAGAATCACCCTACGAGCAGTACTTC. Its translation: CSAQYQESPYEQYF.

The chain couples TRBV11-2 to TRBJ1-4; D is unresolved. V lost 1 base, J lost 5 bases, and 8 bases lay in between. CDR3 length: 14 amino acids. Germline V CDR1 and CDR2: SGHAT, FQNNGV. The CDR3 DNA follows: TGTGCCAGCAGCTTAGCCGGGAACAATGAAAAACTGTTTTTT. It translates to CASSLAGNNEKLFF.

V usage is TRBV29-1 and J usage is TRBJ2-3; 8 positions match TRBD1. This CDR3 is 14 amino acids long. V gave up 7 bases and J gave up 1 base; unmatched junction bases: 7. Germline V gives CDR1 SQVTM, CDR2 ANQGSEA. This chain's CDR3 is CSGWTGRGTDTQYF. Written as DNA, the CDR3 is TGCAGCGGGTGGACAGGGCGGGGCACAGATACGCAGTATTTT.

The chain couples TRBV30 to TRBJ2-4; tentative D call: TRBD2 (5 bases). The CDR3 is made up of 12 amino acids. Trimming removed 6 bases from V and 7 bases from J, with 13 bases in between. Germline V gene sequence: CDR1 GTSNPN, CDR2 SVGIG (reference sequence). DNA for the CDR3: TGTGCCTGTCAGAAGACGGGGAACATTCAGTACTTC. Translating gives CACQKTGNIQYF.

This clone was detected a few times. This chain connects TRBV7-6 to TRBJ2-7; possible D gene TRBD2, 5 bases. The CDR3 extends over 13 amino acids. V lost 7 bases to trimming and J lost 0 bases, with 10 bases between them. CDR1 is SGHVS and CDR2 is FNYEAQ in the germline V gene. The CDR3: CASTSEGSYEQYF. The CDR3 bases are TGTGCCAGCACCTCTGAGGGCTCCTACGAGCAGTACTTC.

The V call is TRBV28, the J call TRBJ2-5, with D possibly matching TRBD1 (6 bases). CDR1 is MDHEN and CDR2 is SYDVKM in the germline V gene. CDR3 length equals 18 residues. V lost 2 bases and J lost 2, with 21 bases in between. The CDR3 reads CASSLPTGERHLQETQYF. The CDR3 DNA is TGTGCCAGCAGTTTACCGACAGGCGAAAGACATTTACAAGAGACCCAGTACTTC.

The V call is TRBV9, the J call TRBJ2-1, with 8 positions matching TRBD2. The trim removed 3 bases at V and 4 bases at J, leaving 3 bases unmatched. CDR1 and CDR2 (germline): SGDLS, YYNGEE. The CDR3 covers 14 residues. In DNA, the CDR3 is TGTGCCAGCAGCGAGCGCGGGGGGTACAATGAGCAGTTCTTC. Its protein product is CASSERGGYNEQFF.

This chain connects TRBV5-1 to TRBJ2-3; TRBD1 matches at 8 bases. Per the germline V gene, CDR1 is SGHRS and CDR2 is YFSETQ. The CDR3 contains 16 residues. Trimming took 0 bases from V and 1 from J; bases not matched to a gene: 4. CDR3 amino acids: CASSLGTGQGTDTQYF. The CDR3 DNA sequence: TGCGCCAGCAGCTTGGGGACGGGACAGGGCACAGATACGCAGTATTTT.

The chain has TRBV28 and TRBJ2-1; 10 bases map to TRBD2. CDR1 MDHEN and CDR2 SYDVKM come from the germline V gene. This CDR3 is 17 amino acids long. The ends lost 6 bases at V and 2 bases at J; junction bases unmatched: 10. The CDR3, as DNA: TGTGCCAGCAGGATAAACGCAGCGGGGGGGACCTACAATGAGCAGTTCTTC. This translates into CASRINAAGGTYNEQFF.

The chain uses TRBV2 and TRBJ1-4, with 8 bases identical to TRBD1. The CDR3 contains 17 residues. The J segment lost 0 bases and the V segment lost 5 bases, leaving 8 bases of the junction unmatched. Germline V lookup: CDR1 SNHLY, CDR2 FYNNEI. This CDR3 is CASSSTLQGATNEKLFF. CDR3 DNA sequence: TGTGCCAGCAGTTCGACCCTACAGGGGGCAACTAATGAAAAACTGTTTTTT. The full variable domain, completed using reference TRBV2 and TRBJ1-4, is EPEVTQTPSHQVTQMGQEVILRCVPISNHLYFYWYRQILGQKVEFLVSFYNNEISEKSEIFDDQFSVERPDGSNFTLKIRSTKLEDSAMYFCASSSTLQGATNEKLFFGSGTQLSVL.

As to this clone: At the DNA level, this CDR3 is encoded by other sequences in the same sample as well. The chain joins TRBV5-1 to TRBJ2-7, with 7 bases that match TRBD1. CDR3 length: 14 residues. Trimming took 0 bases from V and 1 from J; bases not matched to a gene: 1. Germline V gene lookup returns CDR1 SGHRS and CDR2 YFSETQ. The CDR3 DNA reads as TGCGCCAGCAGCTTGGAGACAGGGTCCTACGAGCAGTACTTC. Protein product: CASSLETGSYEQYF.

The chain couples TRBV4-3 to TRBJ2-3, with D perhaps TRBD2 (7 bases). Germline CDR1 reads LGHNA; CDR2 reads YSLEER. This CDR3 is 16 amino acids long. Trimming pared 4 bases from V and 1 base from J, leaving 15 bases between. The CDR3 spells CASSPGGRARTDTQYF. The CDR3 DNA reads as TGCGCCAGCAGCCCGGGGGGCAGAGCTCGCACAGATACGCAGTATTTT.

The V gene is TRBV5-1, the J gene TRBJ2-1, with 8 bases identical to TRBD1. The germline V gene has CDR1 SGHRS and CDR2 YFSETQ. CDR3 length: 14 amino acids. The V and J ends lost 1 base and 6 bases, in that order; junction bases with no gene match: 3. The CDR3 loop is CASSLPTGGNEQFF. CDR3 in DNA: TGCGCCAGCAGCTTGCCTACAGGGGGCAATGAGCAGTTCTTC.

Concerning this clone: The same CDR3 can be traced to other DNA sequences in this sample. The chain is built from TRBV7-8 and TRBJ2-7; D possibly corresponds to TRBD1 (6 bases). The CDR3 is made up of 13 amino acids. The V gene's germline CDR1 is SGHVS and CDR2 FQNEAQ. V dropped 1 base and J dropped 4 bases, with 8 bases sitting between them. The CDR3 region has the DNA TGTGCCAGCAGCTTAGGCAGGGGTTACGAGCAGTACTTC. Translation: CASSLGRGYEQYF.

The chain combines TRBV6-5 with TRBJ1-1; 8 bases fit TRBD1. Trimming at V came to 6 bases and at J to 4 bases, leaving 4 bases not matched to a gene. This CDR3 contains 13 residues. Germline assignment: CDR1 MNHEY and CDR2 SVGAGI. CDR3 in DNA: TGTGCCAGCAGGGACAGGGTTGTCACTGAAGCTTTCTTT. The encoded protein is CASRDRVVTEAFF.

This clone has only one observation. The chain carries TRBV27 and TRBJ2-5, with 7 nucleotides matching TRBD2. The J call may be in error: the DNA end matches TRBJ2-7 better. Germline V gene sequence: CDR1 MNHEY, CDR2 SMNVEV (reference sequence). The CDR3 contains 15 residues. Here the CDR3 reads CASINYESGVYEQYF. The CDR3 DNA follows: TGTGCCAGCATAAACTATGAAAGCGGGGTCTACGAGCAGTACTTC.

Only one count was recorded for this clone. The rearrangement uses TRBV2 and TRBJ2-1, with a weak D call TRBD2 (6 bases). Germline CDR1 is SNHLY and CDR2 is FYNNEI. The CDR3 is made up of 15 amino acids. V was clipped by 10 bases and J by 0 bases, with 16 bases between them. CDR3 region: CATRGTFYSYNEQFF. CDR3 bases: TGTGCCACCCGTGGGACTTTCTACTCCTACAATGAGCAGTTCTTC.

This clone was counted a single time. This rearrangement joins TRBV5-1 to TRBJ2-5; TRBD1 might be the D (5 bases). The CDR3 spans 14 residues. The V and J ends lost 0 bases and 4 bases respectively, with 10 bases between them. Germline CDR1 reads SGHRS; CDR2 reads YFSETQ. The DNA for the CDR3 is TGCGCCAGCAGCTTGGATTGGGGCGTAGAGACCCAGTACTTC. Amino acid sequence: CASSLDWGVETQYF.

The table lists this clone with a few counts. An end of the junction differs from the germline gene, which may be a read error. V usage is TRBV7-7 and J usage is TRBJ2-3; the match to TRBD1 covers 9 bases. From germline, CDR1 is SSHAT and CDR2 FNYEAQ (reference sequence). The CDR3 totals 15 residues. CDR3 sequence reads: CASSAGQGQADTQYF. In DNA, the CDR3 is TGTGCTAGCAGCGCCGGACAGGGGCAGGCAGATACGCAGTATTTT.

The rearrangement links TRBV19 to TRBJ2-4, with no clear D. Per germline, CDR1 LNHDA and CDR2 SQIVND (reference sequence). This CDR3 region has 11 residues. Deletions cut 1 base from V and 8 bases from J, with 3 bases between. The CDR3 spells CASSIGDIQYF. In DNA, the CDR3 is TGTGCCAGTAGTATAGGAGACATTCAGTACTTC.

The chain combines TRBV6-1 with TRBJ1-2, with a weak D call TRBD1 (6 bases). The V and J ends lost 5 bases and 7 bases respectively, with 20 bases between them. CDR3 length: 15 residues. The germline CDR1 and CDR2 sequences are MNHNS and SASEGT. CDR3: CASSSRGGAASGYTF. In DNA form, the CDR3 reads TGTGCCAGCAGTTCCCGGGGGGGGGCAGCCTCTGGCTACACCTTC.